Included here is one T cell receptor (beta chain) sequence, with context. This sample is drawn from a study of blood T cell repertoires in COVID-19. Study context: Sample material is recorded as cDNA or gDNA derived from T cells, B-cell-depleted T cells, or PBMCs.

V lost 5 bases, J lost 3 bases, and 11 bases lay in between. Germline V gene lookup returns CDR1 SGHRS and CDR2 YFSETQ. CDR3 length: 13 residues. In the original analysis: Reference gene primer amplification in the assay estimated nucleated cell counts. The method was immunoSEQ multiplex PCR; TCRdb's version includes in-frame clones alone and lacks a portion of them. That table supplies the V and J calls and clone size; D and trimming were determined from the DNA. The sample lists about 400,000 clones, 86% seen once, with about 7.1% in the top ten. Seattle cases were enrolled at active infection and followed longitudinally.

This chain links TRBV5-1 with TRBJ1-2; D possibly corresponds to TRBD1 (6 bases). Sequences were obtained from peripheral blood. This receptor was obtained from a woman in her sixties with COVID-19, enrolled during active disease. This CDR3 reads CASSAGGDYGYTF. The CDR3, as DNA: TGCGCCAGCAGTGCTGGGGGCGACTATGGCTACACCTTC.